This TCR beta chain came from a study of blood T cell repertoires in COVID-19. Study-level information: Sites in the United States, Italy and Spain provided acute and convalescent COVID-19 samples. T cells, B-cell-depleted T cells, or PBMCs supplied cDNA or gDNA.

Assignment of participants to cohorts was predicated upon participant-reported clinical history. Two consecutive negative NP/OP PCR tests, clearance, or resolved symptoms defined Cohort 3 recovery. Trimming left V 3 bases short and J 0 bases short, with 15 bases between. This CDR3 comprises 18 residues. Germline lookup yields CDR1 MDHEN and CDR2 SYDVKM. TCRdb keeps only in-frame clones here, not all; method: immunoSEQ multiplex PCR. The data show 390,000 or so clones, 85% to 90% seen once. Sample: PBMCs or T cells enriched from blood (not recorded which). The chain links TRBV28 to TRBJ1-6; possibly TRBD1 for D (6 bases). The source is a man younger than 30 who had recovered from COVID-19. The CDR3 sequence: CASSFGPTGSSYNSPLHF. In DNA, the CDR3 is TGTGCCAGCAGTTTTGGCCCAACAGGGAGCTCCTATAATTCACCCCTCCACTTT.